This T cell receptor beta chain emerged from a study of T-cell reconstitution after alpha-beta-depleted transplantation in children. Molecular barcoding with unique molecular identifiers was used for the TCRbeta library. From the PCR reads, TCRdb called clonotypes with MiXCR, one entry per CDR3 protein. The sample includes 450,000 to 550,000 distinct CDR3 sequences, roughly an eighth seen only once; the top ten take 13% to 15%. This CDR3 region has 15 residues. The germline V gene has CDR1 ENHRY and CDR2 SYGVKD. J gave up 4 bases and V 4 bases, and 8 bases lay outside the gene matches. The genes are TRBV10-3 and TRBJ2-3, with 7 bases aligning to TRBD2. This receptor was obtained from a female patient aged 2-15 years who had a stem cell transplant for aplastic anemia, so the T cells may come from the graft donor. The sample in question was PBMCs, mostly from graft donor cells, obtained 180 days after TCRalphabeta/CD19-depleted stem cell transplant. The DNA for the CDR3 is TGTGCCATCAGTGGCAGCGGGAATAGGGCAGATACGCAGTATTTT. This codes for CAISGSGNRADTQYF.